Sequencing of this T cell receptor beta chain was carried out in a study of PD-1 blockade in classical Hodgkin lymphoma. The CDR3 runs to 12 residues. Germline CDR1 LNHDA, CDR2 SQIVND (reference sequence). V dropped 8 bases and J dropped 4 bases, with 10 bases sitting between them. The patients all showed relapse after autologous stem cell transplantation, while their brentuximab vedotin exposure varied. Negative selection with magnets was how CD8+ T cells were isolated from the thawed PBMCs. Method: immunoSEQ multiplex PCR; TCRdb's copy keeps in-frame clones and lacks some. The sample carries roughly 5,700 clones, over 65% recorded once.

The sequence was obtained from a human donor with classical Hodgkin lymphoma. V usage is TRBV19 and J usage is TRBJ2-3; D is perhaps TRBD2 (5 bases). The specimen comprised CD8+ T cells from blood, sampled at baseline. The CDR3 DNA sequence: TGTGCCAGTTACGGAGGCCCAGATACGCAGTATTTT. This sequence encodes CASYGGPDTQYF. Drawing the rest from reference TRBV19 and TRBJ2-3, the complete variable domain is DGGITQSPKYLFRKEGQNVTLSCEQNLNHDAMYWYRQDPGQGLRLIYYSQIVNDFQKGDIAEGYSVSREKKESFPLTVTSAQKNPTAFYLCASYGGPDTQYFGPGTRLTVL.